These 21 T cell receptor beta chains originate from one sample sequenced in a study of blood T cell repertoires in COVID-19. Here immunoSEQ multiplex PCR was the method, and the copy in TCRdb shows in-frame clones only, minus some. The sample has 150,000 to 200,000 clones; over 80% are singletons. The sequenced sample consisted of peripheral blood. The receptors originated from a man between 65 and 85 years old who had recovered from COVID-19.

The chain has TRBV11-2 and TRBJ2-7, with TRBD2 matching 9 bases. Trimming at V came to 7 bases and at J to 0 bases, leaving 7 bases not matched to a gene. Germline V gene sequence: CDR1 SGHAT, CDR2 FQNNGV. The CDR3 totals 15 residues. CDR3 loop: CASTGTSLLSYEQYF. The CDR3 nucleotides read TGTGCCAGCACCGGGACTAGCTTACTCTCCTACGAGCAGTACTTC.

The chain uses TRBV6-5 and TRBJ2-7; 8 nucleotides line up with TRBD1. Germline lookup yields CDR1 MNHEY and CDR2 SVGAGI. The CDR3 extends over 15 amino acids. The J segment lost 1 base and the V segment lost 6 bases, leaving 8 bases of the junction unmatched. The CDR3 spells CASRPYGTGSYEQYF. The CDR3 DNA reads TGTGCCAGCAGACCCTACGGGACAGGATCCTACGAGCAGTACTTC.

The CDR3 sequence is CASSLLGLAGATYNEQFF. Written as DNA, the CDR3 is TGTGCCAGCTCACTCCTGGGGCTAGCGGGAGCCACATACAATGAGCAGTTCTTC. V gene TRBV18 combines with J gene TRBJ2-1; 10 bases agree with TRBD2. Trimming cost V 4 bases and J 4 bases; bases outside gene matches: 13. CDR1 is KGHSH and CDR2 is LQKENI in the germline V gene. This CDR3 is built from 18 residues.

The chain carries TRBV19 and TRBJ1-1, with D uncertain. With 5 bases removed from V and 3 bases from J, the gap between germline ends came to 13 bases. Germline V gene sequence: CDR1 LNHDA, CDR2 SQIVND (reference sequence). The CDR3 contains 14 residues. The CDR3 here is CASSLREADTEAFF. CDR3 coding DNA: TGTGCCAGTAGTCTGCGGGAGGCCGACACTGAAGCTTTCTTT.

In this sample, this clone turned up a few times. The V gene is TRBV5-1, the J gene TRBJ2-1, with TRBD1 matching 9 bases. Germline V CDR1 and CDR2: SGHRS, YFSETQ. V gave up 1 base and J gave up 4 bases; unmatched junction bases: 3. This CDR3 has 15 residues. The CDR3 here is CASSLTGGAYNEQFF. Written as DNA, the CDR3 is TGCGCCAGCAGCTTGACAGGGGGCGCTTACAATGAGCAGTTCTTC.

The chain employs TRBV4-3 and TRBJ1-5; D is possibly TRBD1 (5 bases). V lost 0 bases, J lost 6 bases, and 12 bases lay in between. Germline lookup yields CDR1 LGHNA and CDR2 YSLEER. CDR3 length: 15 amino acids. The chain's CDR3 is CASSQDIGGTQPQHF. The CDR3 nucleotides are TGCGCCAGCAGCCAAGATATCGGAGGGACTCAGCCCCAGCATTTT.

In its sample, this clone was seen once. The chain has TRBV9 and TRBJ2-1; possibly TRBD2 for D (5 bases). The CDR3 covers 15 residues. From germline, CDR1 is SGDLS and CDR2 YYNGEE. The V and J ends lost 3 bases and 0 bases respectively, with 10 bases between them. This CDR3 reads CASSGAVSSYNEQFF. The CDR3, as DNA: TGTGCCAGCAGCGGAGCGGTTAGCTCCTACAATGAGCAGTTCTTC.

The chain couples TRBV6-1 to TRBJ1-2, with 7 bases that match TRBD1. V shed 3 bases, J shed 2 bases, and the junction held 6 bases outside the gene matches. The germline CDR1 and CDR2 sequences are MNHNS and SASEGT. The CDR3 is 15 amino acids. The DNA of the CDR3 is TGTGCCAGCAGTGAGGGGACAGATGGGAACTATGGCTACACCTTC. Translating it yields CASSEGTDGNYGYTF.

This chain uses TRBV3-1 (or the pseudogene TRBV3-2) with TRBJ1-1, with a tentative D call TRBD1 (6 bases). This CDR3 is 16 amino acids long. Trimming cost V 3 bases and J 3 bases, with 17 bases left between them. The germline CDR1 and CDR2 sequences are LGHDT and YNNKEL (reference sequence). The CDR3: CASSQAASGTHTEAFF. Here the CDR3 DNA reads TGTGCCAGCAGCCAGGCCGCCTCCGGGACACACACTGAAGCTTTCTTT.

The rearrangement uses TRBV4-3 and TRBJ2-1; 9 bases fit TRBD2. The length of the CDR3 is 18 residues. Germline loops: CDR1 LGHNA, CDR2 YSLEER. V lost 0 bases, J lost 4 bases, and 10 bases stayed unmatched. The CDR3 here is CASSQERGLAGIYNEQFF. CDR3 coding DNA: TGCGCCAGCAGCCAAGAACGAGGGCTAGCGGGGATTTACAATGAGCAGTTCTTC.

This sequence joins TRBV27 and TRBJ2-2; TRBD2 aligns across 14 bases. The germline V gene has CDR1 MNHEY and CDR2 SMNVEV (reference sequence). With 5 bases clipped from V and 2 bases from J, the junction kept 7 bases outside the gene matches. The length of the CDR3 is 18 residues. CDR3 nucleotides: TGTGCCAGCAGTCCCGCGACTAGCGGGAGGGCCAACACCGGGGAGCTGTTTTTT. Amino acid sequence: CASSPATSGRANTGELFF.

This clone was seen only a few times. The chain employs TRBV2 and TRBJ2-1, with TRBD2 matching over 10 bases. V lost 2 bases to trimming and J lost 4 bases; unmatched junction nucleotides: 5. Germline CDR1 is SNHLY and CDR2 is FYNNEI. The length of the CDR3 is 16 residues. The DNA of the CDR3 is TGTGCCAGCAGTGAACGCCTAGCGGGGGTTTACAATGAGCAGTTCTTC. Its translation is CASSERLAGVYNEQFF.

This rearrangement joins TRBV7-2 to TRBJ2-7; weak D call: TRBD2 (5 bases). Germline V gives CDR1 SGHTA, CDR2 FQGNSA. CDR3 length equals 14 residues. V dropped 5 bases and J dropped 5 bases, with 16 bases sitting between them. Here the CDR3 DNA reads TGTGCCAGCAGCCCCGTTAGACGGGGTGACGAGCAGTACTTC. Amino acid sequence: CASSPVRRGDEQYF.

This rearrangement joins TRBV30 to TRBJ2-7; D perhaps matches TRBD2 (6 bases). Trimming took off 2 bases at V and 2 bases at J, with 10 bases between the two ends. The CDR3 loop spans 13 amino acids. CDR1 and CDR2 from the germline V gene are GTSNPN and SVGIG (reference sequence). Here the CDR3 reads CAWSPGDPYEQYF. Written as DNA, the CDR3 is TGTGCCTGGAGTCCGGGGGATCCCTACGAGCAGTACTTC.

The chain employs TRBV11-2 and TRBJ2-7; 7 bases map to TRBD2. The CDR3 covers 13 residues. Per the germline V gene, CDR1 is SGHAT and CDR2 is FQNNGV. Trimming cost V 0 bases and J 11 bases; bases outside gene matches: 7. The CDR3 spells CASSLEPSGGKYF. CDR3 nucleotides: TGTGCCAGCAGCTTAGAGCCTAGCGGAGGGAAGTACTTC. The full variable domain, in which reference TRBV11-2 and TRBJ2-7 provide the parts outside the CDR3, is EAGVAQSPRYKIIEKRQSVAFWCNPISGHATLYWYQQILGQGPKLLIQFQNNGVVDDSQLPKDRFSAERLKGVDSTLKIQPAKLEDSAVYLCASSLEPSGGKYFGPGTRLTVT.

CDR3 DNA sequence: TGTGCCACAGGGGGACAGGCGAGCTCTGGAAACACCATATATTTT. Translating gives CATGGQASSGNTIYF. The J gene is TRBJ1-3, the V gene TRBV28; 8 nucleotides align to TRBD1. The V gene's germline CDR1 is MDHEN and CDR2 SYDVKM. This CDR3 comprises 15 residues. V gave up 10 bases and J gave up 0 bases; unmatched junction bases: 8.

This chain links TRBV12-5 with TRBJ2-7, with 7 bases fitting TRBD1. The CDR3 totals 15 residues. Germline CDR1 LGHNT, CDR2 FRNRAP. V trimming: 4 bases; J trimming: 4 bases; junction bases outside the gene matches: 10. In DNA, the CDR3 is TGTGCTAGTGGTTCCACCGGGACAGAAAATTACGAGCAGTACTTC. Translation: CASGSTGTENYEQYF.

The table lists this clone with a count of one. J is TRBJ1-1 and V is TRBV5-1; perhaps TRBD1 as D (6 bases). The germline gives CDR1 SGHRS, CDR2 YFSETQ. With 0 bases removed from V and 1 base from J, the gap between germline ends came to 10 bases. This CDR3 comprises 15 residues. The CDR3 sequence is CASSLAGTQNTEAFF. In DNA form, the CDR3 reads TGCGCCAGCAGCTTGGCCGGGACACAGAACACTGAAGCTTTCTTT.

The chain uses TRBV11-2 and TRBJ1-1; D possibly corresponds to TRBD1 (5 bases). V lost 4 bases and J 3 bases, leaving 21 bases between the germline ends. Germline CDR1 SGHAT, CDR2 FQNNGV. This CDR3 spans 17 amino acids. The CDR3 bases are TGTGCCAGCAGCTCCCTGGGGCAGTTGCGCAGGGACACTGAAGCTTTCTTT. Amino acids: CASSSLGQLRRDTEAFF.

This clone was recorded once. The rearrangement uses TRBV7-3 and TRBJ2-7; TRBD1 aligns across 9 bases. CDR3 length: 15 residues. In germline, CDR1 is SGHTA, CDR2 FQGTGA. V lost 6 bases to trimming and J lost 3 bases; unmatched junction nucleotides: 9. The CDR3 is CASSSTGGIGYEQYF. For the CDR3, the DNA is TGTGCCAGCAGTTCAACAGGGGGCATCGGCTACGAGCAGTACTTC.

This clone has a single count. This chain connects TRBV20-1 to TRBJ2-7, with TRBD1 identical over 7 bases. The J segment lost 1 base and the V segment lost 3 bases, leaving 6 bases of the junction unmatched. Germline V gene sequence: CDR1 DFQATT, CDR2 SNEGSKA (reference sequence). The CDR3 has 14 residues. The CDR3 here is CSASIGTASYEQYF. The CDR3 bases are TGCAGTGCTAGTATCGGGACAGCATCCTACGAGCAGTACTTC.